This is a list of T cell receptor beta chains from one sample in a study of beta chain features in type 1 diabetes. Assay used: immunoSEQ multiplex PCR; TCRdb lists only in-frame clones, some missing. The sample gives 300,000 or so clones, roughly 9% of which show up once; 0.9% to 1.1% is in the top ten. Material: central memory CD4+ T cells from blood. The receptors here all came from a young man with type 1 diabetes. Both conserved end residues are part of each CDR3. The D gene is left open where the match is weak. Only some rows state a clone size, as once, few, many or a class for expanded clones.

j_call: TRBJ2-5
d_call: NA
clone_size: few
v_call: TRBV18
cdr3_aa: CASSPNRGPETQYF
cdr3_nt: TGTGCCAGCTCACCGAATCGGGGGCCAGAGACCCAGTACTTC

j_call: TRBJ2-7
d_call: TRBD1
clone_size: few
v_call: TRBV7-9
cdr3_aa: CASSPLWTGAYEQYF
cdr3_nt: TGTGCCAGCAGCCCCCTTTGGACAGGGGCCTACGAGCAGTACTTC

j_call: TRBJ2-5
d_call: NA
clone_size: NA
v_call: TRBV18
cdr3_aa: CASSLETRQETQYF
cdr3_nt: TGTGCCAGCTCACTAGAGACTAGACAAGAGACCCAGTACTTC

j_call: TRBJ1-2
d_call: TRBD1
clone_size: many
v_call: TRBV7-9
cdr3_aa: CASSPIGTGYGYTF
cdr3_nt: TGTGCCAGCAGTCCAATTGGGACAGGGTATGGCTACACCTTC

j_call: TRBJ1-3
d_call: NA
clone_size: few
v_call: TRBV5-1
cdr3_aa: CASSQDGRGNTIYF
cdr3_nt: TGCGCCAGCAGCCAGGACGGCCGTGGAAACACCATATATTTT

j_call: TRBJ2-1
d_call: NA
clone_size: NA
v_call: TRBV5-1
cdr3_aa: CASSPTGVNYNEQFF
cdr3_nt: TGCGCCAGCAGCCCTACGGGTGTGAATTACAATGAGCAGTTCTTC

j_call: TRBJ1-6
d_call: TRBD1
clone_size: NA
v_call: TRBV27
cdr3_aa: CASSSPPGGEDSPLHF
cdr3_nt: TGTGCCAGCAGTTCACCCCCAGGGGGCGAGGATTCACCCCTCCACTTT

j_call: TRBJ2-6
d_call: TRBD1
clone_size: NA
v_call: TRBV10-3
cdr3_aa: CAISVGQGNSGANVLTF
cdr3_nt: TGTGCCATCAGTGTAGGACAGGGTAATTCTGGGGCCAACGTCCTGACTTTC

j_call: TRBJ1-1
d_call: NA
clone_size: many
v_call: TRBV7-2
cdr3_aa: CASSLERTSTEAFF
cdr3_nt: TGTGCCAGCAGCTTAGAGAGGACAAGCACTGAAGCTTTCTTT

j_call: TRBJ1-5
d_call: NA
clone_size: few
v_call: TRBV30
cdr3_aa: CAWSPRGNQPQHF
cdr3_nt: TGTGCCTGGAGTCCCAGGGGCAATCAGCCCCAGCATTTT

j_call: TRBJ2-3
d_call: TRBD2
clone_size: NA
v_call: TRBV7-8
cdr3_aa: CASSLSPSGGASSTDTQYF
cdr3_nt: TGTGCCAGCAGCTTAAGCCCTAGCGGGGGGGCTAGTAGCACAGATACGCAGTATTTT

j_call: TRBJ1-1
d_call: TRBD1
clone_size: NA
v_call: TRBV6-6
cdr3_aa: CASSLTGAQNTEAFF
cdr3_nt: TGTGCCAGCAGCCTGACAGGGGCCCAGAACACTGAAGCTTTCTTT

j_call: TRBJ2-5
d_call: NA
clone_size: NA
v_call: TRBV2
cdr3_aa: CAIIIRDNDQETQYF
cdr3_nt: TGTGCCATAATAATTAGGGACAACGACCAAGAGACCCAGTACTTC

j_call: TRBJ1-1
d_call: TRBD1
clone_size: few
v_call: TRBV7-2
cdr3_aa: CASSFRQGTRGAFF
cdr3_nt: TGTGCCAGCAGCTTCCGACAGGGGACCAGAGGAGCTTTCTTT

j_call: TRBJ1-2
d_call: NA
clone_size: few
v_call: TRBV6-6
cdr3_aa: CASSSIGGYTF
cdr3_nt: TGTGCCAGCAGTAGTATTGGCGGCTACACCTTC

j_call: TRBJ1-1
d_call: NA
clone_size: few
v_call: TRBV7-9
cdr3_aa: CASSLGSPAVNTEAFF
cdr3_nt: TGTGCCAGCAGCTTAGGTTCCCCAGCGGTGAACACTGAAGCTTTCTTT

j_call: TRBJ1-1
d_call: NA
clone_size: NA
v_call: TRBV12-5
cdr3_aa: CASGSAYTEAFF
cdr3_nt: TGTGCTAGTGGTTCCGCATACACTGAAGCTTTCTTT

j_call: TRBJ2-5
d_call: TRBD2
clone_size: NA
v_call: TRBV4-3
cdr3_aa: CASSQDQGLAGTTQYF
cdr3_nt: TGCGCCAGCAGCCAAGATCAAGGACTAGCGGGGACTACCCAGTACTTC

j_call: TRBJ1-1
d_call: NA
clone_size: few
v_call: TRBV7-8
cdr3_aa: CASSINSGNTEAFF
cdr3_nt: TGTGCCAGCAGTATTAACAGCGGTAACACTGAAGCTTTCTTT

j_call: TRBJ2-2
d_call: NA
clone_size: NA
v_call: TRBV7-2
cdr3_aa: CASSFLDGELFF
cdr3_nt: TGTGCCAGCAGCTTTTTAGACGGGGAGCTGTTTTTT

j_call: TRBJ1-2
d_call: NA
clone_size: few
v_call: TRBV4-1
cdr3_aa: CASSSSPRQDGYTF
cdr3_nt: TGCGCCAGCAGCTCCAGTCCCAGACAGGATGGCTACACCTTC

j_call: TRBJ2-6
d_call: NA
clone_size: NA
v_call: TRBV7-9
cdr3_aa: CASSLTDSGANVLTF
cdr3_nt: TGTGCCAGCAGCTTGACAGACTCTGGGGCCAACGTCCTGACTTTC

j_call: TRBJ2-7
d_call: NA
clone_size: NA
v_call: TRBV6-1
cdr3_aa: CASSDWSYEQYF
cdr3_nt: TGTGCCAGCAGTGATTGGTCCTACGAGCAGTACTTC

j_call: TRBJ2-1
d_call: TRBD1
clone_size: NA
v_call: TRBV7-8
cdr3_aa: CASSPSGQPYNEQFF
cdr3_nt: TGTGCCAGCAGCCCTTCGGGACAGCCCTACAATGAGCAGTTCTTC

j_call: TRBJ2-3
d_call: NA
clone_size: NA
v_call: TRBV11-2
cdr3_aa: CASSLVTAVTDTQYF
cdr3_nt: TGTGCCAGCAGCTTAGTGACGGCTGTAACAGATACGCAGTATTTT

j_call: TRBJ2-7
d_call: NA
clone_size: few
v_call: TRBV9
cdr3_aa: CASSVDGGPSYEQYF
cdr3_nt: TGTGCCAGCAGCGTAGATGGGGGGCCCTCCTACGAGCAGTACTTC

j_call: TRBJ1-1
d_call: NA
clone_size: few
v_call: TRBV28
cdr3_aa: CASSLVGRVAFF
cdr3_nt: TGTGCCAGCAGTTTAGTCGGCAGGGTAGCTTTCTTT

j_call: TRBJ2-3
d_call: NA
clone_size: few
v_call: TRBV11-2
cdr3_aa: CASSFRFSDTQYF
cdr3_nt: TGTGCCAGCAGCTTCCGCTTTTCTGATACGCAGTATTTT

j_call: TRBJ2-7
d_call: TRBD1
clone_size: NA
v_call: TRBV6-1
cdr3_aa: CASLDRASYEQYF
cdr3_nt: TGTGCCAGCCTCGACAGGGCGTCCTACGAGCAGTACTTC

j_call: TRBJ2-3
d_call: TRBD2
clone_size: NA
v_call: TRBV5-6
cdr3_aa: CASLEGGGGDTQYF
cdr3_nt: TGTGCCAGCCTGGAGGGCGGGGGAGGTGATACGCAGTATTTT

j_call: TRBJ1-5
d_call: NA
clone_size: few
v_call: TRBV5-1
cdr3_aa: CASSGDGTGQPQHF
cdr3_nt: TGCGCCAGCAGCGGTGACGGGACGGGTCAGCCCCAGCATTTT

j_call: TRBJ1-2
d_call: NA
clone_size: NA
v_call: TRBV18
cdr3_aa: CASSPRSSQGEGYTF
cdr3_nt: TGTGCCAGCTCACCCCGCAGCAGCCAGGGTGAGGGCTACACCTTC

j_call: TRBJ1-1
d_call: NA
clone_size: NA
v_call: TRBV5-1
cdr3_aa: CASSLRDTEAFF
cdr3_nt: TGCGCCAGCAGCTTACGGGACACTGAAGCTTTCTTT

j_call: TRBJ2-5
d_call: TRBD2
clone_size: NA
v_call: TRBV29-1
cdr3_aa: CSVGGLAGAETQYF
cdr3_nt: TGCAGCGTTGGGGGACTAGCGGGTGCCGAGACCCAGTACTTC

j_call: TRBJ2-6
d_call: NA
clone_size: NA
v_call: TRBV7-2
cdr3_aa: CASSPLLTSGANVLTF
cdr3_nt: TGTGCCAGCAGCCCGTTACTGACCTCTGGGGCCAACGTCCTGACTTTC

j_call: TRBJ1-1
d_call: NA
clone_size: NA
v_call: TRBV5-1
cdr3_aa: CASGGPGDGDTEAFF
cdr3_nt: TGCGCCAGCGGGGGCCCGGGCGACGGGGACACTGAAGCTTTCTTT

j_call: TRBJ1-2
d_call: NA
clone_size: few
v_call: TRBV6-5
cdr3_aa: CASRRANYGYTF
cdr3_nt: TGTGCCAGCAGGCGGGCTAACTATGGCTACACCTTC

j_call: TRBJ2-3
d_call: NA
clone_size: few
v_call: TRBV5-1
cdr3_aa: CASSLAGQLDTQYF
cdr3_nt: TGCGCCAGCAGCTTGGCCGGACAGCTTGATACGCAGTATTTT

j_call: TRBJ2-1
d_call: NA
clone_size: NA
v_call: TRBV19
cdr3_aa: CASSIRTGNEQFF
cdr3_nt: TGTGCCAGTAGTATCAGAACAGGGAATGAGCAGTTCTTC

j_call: TRBJ2-1
d_call: TRBD1
clone_size: NA
v_call: TRBV7-2
cdr3_aa: CASSVIRGREQFF
cdr3_nt: TGTGCCAGCAGCGTTATCAGGGGGCGTGAGCAGTTCTTC

j_call: TRBJ2-5
d_call: TRBD1
clone_size: few
v_call: TRBV5-4
cdr3_aa: CASSFRQGEETQYF
cdr3_nt: TGTGCCAGCAGCTTTAGACAGGGGGAAGAGACCCAGTACTTC

j_call: TRBJ1-6
d_call: TRBD1
clone_size: NA
v_call: TRBV28
cdr3_aa: CASSSGQLHNSPLHF
cdr3_nt: TGTGCCAGCAGTTCGGGACAGCTTCATAATTCACCCCTCCACTTT